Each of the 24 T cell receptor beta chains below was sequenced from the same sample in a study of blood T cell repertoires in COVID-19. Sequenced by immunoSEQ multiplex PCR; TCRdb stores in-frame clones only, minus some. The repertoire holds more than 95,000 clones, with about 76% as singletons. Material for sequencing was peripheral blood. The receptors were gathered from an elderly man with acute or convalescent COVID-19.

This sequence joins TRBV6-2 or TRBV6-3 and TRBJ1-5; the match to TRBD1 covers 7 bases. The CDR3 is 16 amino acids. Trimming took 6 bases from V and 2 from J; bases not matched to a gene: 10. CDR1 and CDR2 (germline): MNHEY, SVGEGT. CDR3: CASSDEGALGNQPQHF. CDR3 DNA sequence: TGTGCCAGCAGCGACGAGGGGGCGCTTGGCAATCAGCCCCAGCATTTT.

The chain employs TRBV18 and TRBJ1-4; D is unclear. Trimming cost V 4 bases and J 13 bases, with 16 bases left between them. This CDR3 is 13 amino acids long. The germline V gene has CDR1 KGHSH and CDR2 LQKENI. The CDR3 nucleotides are TGTGCCAGCTCACAGAGAGAGCTTGATGGACTGTTTTTT. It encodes CASSQRELDGLFF.

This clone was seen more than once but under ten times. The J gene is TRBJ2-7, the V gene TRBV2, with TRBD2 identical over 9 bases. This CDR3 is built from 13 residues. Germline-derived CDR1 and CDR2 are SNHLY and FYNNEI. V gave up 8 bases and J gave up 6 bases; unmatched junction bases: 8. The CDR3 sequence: CASSERGEREQYF. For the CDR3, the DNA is TGTGCCAGCTCTGAGCGGGGGGAGCGCGAGCAGTACTTC.

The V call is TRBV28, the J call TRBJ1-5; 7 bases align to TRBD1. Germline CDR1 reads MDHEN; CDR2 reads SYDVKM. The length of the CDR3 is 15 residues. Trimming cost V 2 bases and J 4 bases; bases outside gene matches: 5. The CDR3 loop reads CASSLPSGGNQPQHF. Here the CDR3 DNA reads TGTGCCAGCAGTTTACCCTCAGGGGGAAATCAGCCCCAGCATTTT.

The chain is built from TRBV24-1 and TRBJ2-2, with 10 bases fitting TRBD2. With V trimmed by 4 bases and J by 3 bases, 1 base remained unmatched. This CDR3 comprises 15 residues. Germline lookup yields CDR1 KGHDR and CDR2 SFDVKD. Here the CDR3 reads CATSESGRDTGELFF. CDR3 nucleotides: TGTGCCACCAGTGAGAGCGGGAGGGACACCGGGGAGCTGTTTTTT.

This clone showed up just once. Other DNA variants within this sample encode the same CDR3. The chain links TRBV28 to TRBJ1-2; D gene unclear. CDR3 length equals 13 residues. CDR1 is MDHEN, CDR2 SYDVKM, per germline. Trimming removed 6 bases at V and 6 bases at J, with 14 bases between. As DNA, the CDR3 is TGTGCCAGCAGACGCACTGGAGGAGATGGCTACACCTTC. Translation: CASRRTGGDGYTF.

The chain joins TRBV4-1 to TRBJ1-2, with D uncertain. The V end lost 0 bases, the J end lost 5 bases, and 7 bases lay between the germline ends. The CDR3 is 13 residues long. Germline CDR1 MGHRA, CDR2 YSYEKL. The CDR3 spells CASSQDMRYGYTF. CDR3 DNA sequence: TGCGCCAGCAGCCAAGATATGAGGTATGGCTACACCTTC.

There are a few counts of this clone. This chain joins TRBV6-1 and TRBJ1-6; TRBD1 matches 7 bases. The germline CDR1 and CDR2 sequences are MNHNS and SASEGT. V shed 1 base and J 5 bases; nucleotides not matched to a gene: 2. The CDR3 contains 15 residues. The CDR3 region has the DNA TGTGCCAGCAGTGAAGTGGGACAGCATAATTCACCCCTCCACTTT. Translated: CASSEVGQHNSPLHF.

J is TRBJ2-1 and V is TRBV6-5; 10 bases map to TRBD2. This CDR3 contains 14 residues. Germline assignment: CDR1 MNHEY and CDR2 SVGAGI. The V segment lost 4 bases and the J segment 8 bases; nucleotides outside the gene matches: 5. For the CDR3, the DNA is TGTGCCAGCAGTTTGGCTAGCGGGAGACATGAGCAGTTCTTC. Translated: CASSLASGRHEQFF.

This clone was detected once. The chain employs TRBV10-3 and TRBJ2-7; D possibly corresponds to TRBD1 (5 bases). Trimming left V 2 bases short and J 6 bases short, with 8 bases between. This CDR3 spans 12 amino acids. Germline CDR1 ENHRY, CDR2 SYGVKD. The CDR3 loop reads CAISEQGPEQYF. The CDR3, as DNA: TGTGCCATCAGTGAGCAGGGCCCCGAGCAGTACTTC.

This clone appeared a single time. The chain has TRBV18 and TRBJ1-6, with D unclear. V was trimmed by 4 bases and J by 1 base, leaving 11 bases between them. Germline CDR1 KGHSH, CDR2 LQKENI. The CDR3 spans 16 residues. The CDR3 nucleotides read TGTGCCAGCTCACTAACTCCGGGGTCCTATAATTCACCCCTCCACTTT. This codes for CASSLTPGSYNSPLHF.

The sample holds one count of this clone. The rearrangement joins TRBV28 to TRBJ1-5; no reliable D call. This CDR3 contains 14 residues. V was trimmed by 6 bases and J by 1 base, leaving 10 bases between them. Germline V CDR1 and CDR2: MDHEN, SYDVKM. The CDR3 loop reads CASRRRGSNQPQHF. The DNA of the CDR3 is TGTGCCAGCAGGCGTCGAGGGAGCAATCAGCCCCAGCATTTT. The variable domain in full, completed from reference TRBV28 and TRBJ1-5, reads DVKVTQSSRYLVKRTGEKVFLECVQDMDHENMFWYRQDPGLGLRLIYFSYDVKMKEKGDIPEGYSVSREKKERFSLILESASTNQTSMYLCASRRRGSNQPQHFGDGTRLSIL.

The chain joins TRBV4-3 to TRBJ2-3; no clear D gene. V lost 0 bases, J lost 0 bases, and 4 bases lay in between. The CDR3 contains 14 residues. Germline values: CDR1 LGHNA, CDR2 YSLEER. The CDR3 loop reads CASSQDPSTDTQYF. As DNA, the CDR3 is TGCGCCAGCAGCCAAGACCCTAGCACAGATACGCAGTATTTT.

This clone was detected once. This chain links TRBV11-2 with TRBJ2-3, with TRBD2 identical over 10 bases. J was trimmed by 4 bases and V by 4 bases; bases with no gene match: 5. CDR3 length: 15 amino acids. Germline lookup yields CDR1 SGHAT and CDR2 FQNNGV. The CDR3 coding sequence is TGTGCCAGCAGCTCAGCGGGAGGGCCGTCAGATACGCAGTATTTT. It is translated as CASSSAGGPSDTQYF. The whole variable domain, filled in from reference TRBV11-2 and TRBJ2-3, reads EAGVAQSPRYKIIEKRQSVAFWCNPISGHATLYWYQQILGQGPKLLIQFQNNGVVDDSQLPKDRFSAERLKGVDSTLKIQPAKLEDSAVYLCASSSAGGPSDTQYFGPGTRLTVL.

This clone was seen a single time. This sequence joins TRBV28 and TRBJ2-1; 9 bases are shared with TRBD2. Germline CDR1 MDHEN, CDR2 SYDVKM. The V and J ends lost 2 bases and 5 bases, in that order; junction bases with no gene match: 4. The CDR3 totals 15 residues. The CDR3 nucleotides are TGTGCCAGCAGTTTAGGGCGGGAGGGTAACAATGAGCAGTTCTTC. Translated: CASSLGREGNNEQFF.

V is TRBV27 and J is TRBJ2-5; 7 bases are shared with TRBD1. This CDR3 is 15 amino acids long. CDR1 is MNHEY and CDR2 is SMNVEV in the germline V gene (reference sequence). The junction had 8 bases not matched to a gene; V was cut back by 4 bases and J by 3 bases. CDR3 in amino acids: CASSSTTGFEETQYF. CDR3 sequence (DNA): TGTGCCAGCAGTTCAACGACAGGGTTCGAAGAGACCCAGTACTTC.

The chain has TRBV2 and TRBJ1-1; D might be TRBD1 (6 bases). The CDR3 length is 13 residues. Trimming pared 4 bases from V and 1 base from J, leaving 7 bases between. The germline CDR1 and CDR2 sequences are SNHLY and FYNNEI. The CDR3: CASSGQANTEAFF. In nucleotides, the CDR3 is TGTGCCAGCAGTGGACAGGCGAACACTGAAGCTTTCTTT.

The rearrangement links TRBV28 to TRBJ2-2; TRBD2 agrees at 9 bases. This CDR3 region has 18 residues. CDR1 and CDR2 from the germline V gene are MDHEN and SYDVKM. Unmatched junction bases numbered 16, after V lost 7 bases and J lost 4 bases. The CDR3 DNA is TGTGCCAGCACCACGGACATGGGTAGCGGGAGTGTCACCGGGGAGCTGTTTTTT. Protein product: CASTTDMGSGSVTGELFF.

CDR3 coding DNA: TGTGCCATCAGTGAGTCGGGACTAGCTCTGTATTTT. Its translation is CAISESGLALYF. The V and J genes are TRBV10-3 and TRBJ2-3, with 9 bases aligning to TRBD2. Losses at the gene ends were 0 bases for V and 14 bases for J; bases not matched to a gene: 3. This CDR3 has 12 amino acids. Germline CDR1 ENHRY, CDR2 SYGVKD.

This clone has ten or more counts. The CDR3 region is CASQPNRGHYEQYF. The CDR3 nucleotides are TGTGCCAGCCAACCGAACAGGGGGCACTACGAGCAGTACTTC. The chain is built from TRBV7-9 and TRBJ2-7; 9 bases line up with TRBD1. V was clipped by 8 bases and J by 3 bases; unmatched bases: 8. The V gene's germline CDR1 is SEHNR and CDR2 FQNEAQ (reference sequence). The CDR3 sequence is 14 residues long.

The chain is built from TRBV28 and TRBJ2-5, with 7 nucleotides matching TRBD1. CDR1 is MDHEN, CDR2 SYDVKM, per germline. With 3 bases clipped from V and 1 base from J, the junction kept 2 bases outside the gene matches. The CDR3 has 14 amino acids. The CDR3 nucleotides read TGTGCCAGCAGTTTGAGACAGGGCCAAGAGACCCAGTACTTC. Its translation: CASSLRQGQETQYF. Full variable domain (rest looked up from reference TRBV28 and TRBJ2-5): DVKVTQSSRYLVKRTGEKVFLECVQDMDHENMFWYRQDPGLGLRLIYFSYDVKMKEKGDIPEGYSVSREKKERFSLILESASTNQTSMYLCASSLRQGQETQYFGPGTRLLVL.

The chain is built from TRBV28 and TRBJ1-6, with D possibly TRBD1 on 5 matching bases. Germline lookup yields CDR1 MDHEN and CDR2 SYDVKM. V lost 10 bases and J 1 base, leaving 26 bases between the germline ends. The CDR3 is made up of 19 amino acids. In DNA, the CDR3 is TGTGCCACCGCCCCACTAGCAGGGTCTTGGGGTTCCTATAATTCACCCCTCCACTTT. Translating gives CATAPLAGSWGSYNSPLHF.

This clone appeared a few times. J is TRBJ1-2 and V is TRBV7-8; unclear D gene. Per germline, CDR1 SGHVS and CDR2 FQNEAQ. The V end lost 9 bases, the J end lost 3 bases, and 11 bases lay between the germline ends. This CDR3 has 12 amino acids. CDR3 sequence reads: CASSPGYYGYTF. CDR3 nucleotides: TGTGCCAGTTCCCCGGGATACTATGGCTACACCTTC. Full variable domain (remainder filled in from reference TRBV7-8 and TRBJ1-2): GAGVSQSPRYKVAKRGQDVALRCDPISGHVSLFWYQQALGQGPEFLTYFQNEAQLDKSGLPSDRFFAERPEGSVSTLKIQRTQQEDSAVYLCASSPGYYGYTFGSGTRLTVV.

The CDR3 loop is CASRRQGGDTEAFF. DNA for the CDR3: TGTGCCAGCAGAAGGCAGGGTGGTGACACTGAAGCTTTCTTT. The chain has TRBV2 and TRBJ1-1; tentatively, D is TRBD1 (5 bases). This CDR3 is built from 14 residues. Germline V CDR1 and CDR2: SNHLY, FYNNEI. V gave up 6 bases and J gave up 3 bases, with 14 bases separating them.